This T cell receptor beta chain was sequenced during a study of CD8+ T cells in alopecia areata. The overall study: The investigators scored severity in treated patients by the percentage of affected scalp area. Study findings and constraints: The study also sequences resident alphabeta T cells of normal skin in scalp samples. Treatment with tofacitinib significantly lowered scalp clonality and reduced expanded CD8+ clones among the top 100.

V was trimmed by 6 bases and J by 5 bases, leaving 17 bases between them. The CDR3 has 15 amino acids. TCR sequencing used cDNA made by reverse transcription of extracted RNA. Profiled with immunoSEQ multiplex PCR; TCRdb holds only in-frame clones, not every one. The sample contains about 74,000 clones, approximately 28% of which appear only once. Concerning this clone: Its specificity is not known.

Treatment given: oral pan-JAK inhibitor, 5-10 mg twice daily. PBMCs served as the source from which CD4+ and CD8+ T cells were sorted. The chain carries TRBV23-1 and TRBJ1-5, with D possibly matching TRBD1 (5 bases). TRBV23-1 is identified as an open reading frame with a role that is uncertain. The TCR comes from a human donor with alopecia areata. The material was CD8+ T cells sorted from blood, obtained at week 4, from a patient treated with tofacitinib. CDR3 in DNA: TGCGCCAGCAGAAAGGACACAAAGCCAGATCAGCCCCAGCATTTT. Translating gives CASRKDTKPDQPQHF.